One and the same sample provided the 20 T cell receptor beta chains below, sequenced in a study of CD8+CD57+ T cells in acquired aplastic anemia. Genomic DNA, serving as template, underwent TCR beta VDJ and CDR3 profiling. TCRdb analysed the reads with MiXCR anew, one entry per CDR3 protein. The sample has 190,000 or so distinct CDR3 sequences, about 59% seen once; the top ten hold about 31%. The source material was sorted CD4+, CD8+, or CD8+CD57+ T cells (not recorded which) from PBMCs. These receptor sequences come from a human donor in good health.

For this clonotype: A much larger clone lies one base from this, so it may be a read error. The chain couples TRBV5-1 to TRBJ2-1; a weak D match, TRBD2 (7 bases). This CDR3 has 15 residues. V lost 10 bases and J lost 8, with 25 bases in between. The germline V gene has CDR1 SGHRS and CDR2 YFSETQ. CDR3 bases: TGCGCCGCCCAACCGGGGGGCGGGATAAGGGATGAGCAGTTCTTC. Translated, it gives CAAQPGGGIRDEQFF. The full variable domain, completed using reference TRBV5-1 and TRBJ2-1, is KAGVTQTPRYLIKTRGQQVTLSCSPISGHRSVSWYQQTPGQGLQFLFEYFSETQRNKGNFPGRFSGRQFSNSRSEMNVSTLELGDSALYLCAAQPGGGIRDEQFFGPGTRLTVL.

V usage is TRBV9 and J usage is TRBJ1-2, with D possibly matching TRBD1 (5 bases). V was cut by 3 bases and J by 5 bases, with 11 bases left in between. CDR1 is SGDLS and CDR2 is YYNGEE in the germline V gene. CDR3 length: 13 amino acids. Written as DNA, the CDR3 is TGTGCCAGCAGCGACAGGACGGGGTATGGCTACACCTTC. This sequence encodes CASSDRTGYGYTF.

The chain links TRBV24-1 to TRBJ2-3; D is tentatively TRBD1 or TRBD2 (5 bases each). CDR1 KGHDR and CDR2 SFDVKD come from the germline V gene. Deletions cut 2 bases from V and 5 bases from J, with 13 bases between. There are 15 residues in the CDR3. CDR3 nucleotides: TGTGCCACCAGTGATTGGGACGGGGCGGGAGATACGCAGTATTTT. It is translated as CATSDWDGAGDTQYF.

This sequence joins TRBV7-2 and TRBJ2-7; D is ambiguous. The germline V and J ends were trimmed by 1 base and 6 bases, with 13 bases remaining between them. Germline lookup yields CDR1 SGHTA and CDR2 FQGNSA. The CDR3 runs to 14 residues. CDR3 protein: CASSLGGSGREQYF. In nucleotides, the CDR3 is TGTGCCAGCAGCTTAGGAGGCTCTGGGCGCGAGCAGTACTTC.

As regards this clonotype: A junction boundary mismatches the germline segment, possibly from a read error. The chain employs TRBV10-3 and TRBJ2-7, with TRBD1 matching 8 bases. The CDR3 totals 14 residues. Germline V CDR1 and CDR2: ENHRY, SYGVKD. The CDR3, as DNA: TGTGCCATCGGTGAAGGGACAGGCAACTACGAGCAGTACTTC. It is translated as CAIGEGTGNYEQYF.

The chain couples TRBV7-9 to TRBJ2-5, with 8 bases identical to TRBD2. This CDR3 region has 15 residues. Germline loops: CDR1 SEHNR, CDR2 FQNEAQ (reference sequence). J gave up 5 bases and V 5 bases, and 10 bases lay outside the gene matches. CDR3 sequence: CASSTLAGTGETQYF. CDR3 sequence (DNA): TGTGCCAGCAGCACCTTAGCGGGGACGGGGGAGACCCAGTACTTC. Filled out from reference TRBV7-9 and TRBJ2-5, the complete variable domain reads DTGVSQNPRHKITKRGQNVTFRCDPISEHNRLYWYRQTLGQGPEFLTYFQNEAQLEKSRLLSDRFSAERPKGSFSTLEIQRTEQGDSAMYLCASSTLAGTGETQYFGPGTRLLVL.

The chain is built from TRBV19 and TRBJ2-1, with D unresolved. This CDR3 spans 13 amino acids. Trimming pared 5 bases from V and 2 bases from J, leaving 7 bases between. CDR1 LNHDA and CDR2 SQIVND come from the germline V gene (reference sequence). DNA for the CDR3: TGTGCCAGTAGTGTCGTTACCTACAATGAGCAGTTCTTC. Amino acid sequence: CASSVVTYNEQFF.

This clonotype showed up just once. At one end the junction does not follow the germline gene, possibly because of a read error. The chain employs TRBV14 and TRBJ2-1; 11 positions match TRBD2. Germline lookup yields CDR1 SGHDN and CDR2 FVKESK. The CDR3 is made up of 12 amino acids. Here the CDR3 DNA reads TGTGCCAGCAGCATATCGGGACTAGCGGTCTTTTTC. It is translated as CASSISGLAVFF.

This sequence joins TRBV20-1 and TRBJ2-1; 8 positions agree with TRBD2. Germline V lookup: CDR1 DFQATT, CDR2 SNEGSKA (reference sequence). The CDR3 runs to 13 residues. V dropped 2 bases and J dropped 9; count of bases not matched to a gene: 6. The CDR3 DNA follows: TGCAGTGCTAGACCCGGGGGGGCTGGTGAGCAGTTCTTC. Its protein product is CSARPGGAGEQFF.

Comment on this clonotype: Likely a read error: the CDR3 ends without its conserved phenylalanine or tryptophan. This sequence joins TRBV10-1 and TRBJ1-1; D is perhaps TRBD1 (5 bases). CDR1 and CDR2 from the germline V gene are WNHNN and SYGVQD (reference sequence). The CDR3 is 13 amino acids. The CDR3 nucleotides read TGTGCCAGCAGTCCGGGGGGGGGGACTGAAGCTTTCCTT. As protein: CASSPGGGTEAFL.

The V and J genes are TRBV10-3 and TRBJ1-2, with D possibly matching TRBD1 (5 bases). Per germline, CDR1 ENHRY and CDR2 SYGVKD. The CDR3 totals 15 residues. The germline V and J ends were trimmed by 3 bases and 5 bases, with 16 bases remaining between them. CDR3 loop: CAISDPTEGRYGYTF. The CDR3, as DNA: TGTGCCATCAGTGATCCCACGGAGGGGCGGTATGGCTACACCTTC.

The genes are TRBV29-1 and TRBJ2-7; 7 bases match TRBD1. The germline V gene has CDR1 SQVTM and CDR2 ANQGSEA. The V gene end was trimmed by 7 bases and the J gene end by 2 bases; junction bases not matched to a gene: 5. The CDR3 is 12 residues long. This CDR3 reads CSARDSAYEQYF. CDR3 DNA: TGCAGCGCCCGGGACAGTGCCTACGAGCAGTACTTC.

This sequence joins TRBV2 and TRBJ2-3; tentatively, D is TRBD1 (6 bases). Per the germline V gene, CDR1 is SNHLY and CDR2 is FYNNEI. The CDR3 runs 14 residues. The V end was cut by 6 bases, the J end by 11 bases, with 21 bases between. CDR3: CASRNEGVFNEQYF. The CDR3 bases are TGTGCCAGCAGGAACGAGGGGGTCTTCAATGAGCAGTATTTT.

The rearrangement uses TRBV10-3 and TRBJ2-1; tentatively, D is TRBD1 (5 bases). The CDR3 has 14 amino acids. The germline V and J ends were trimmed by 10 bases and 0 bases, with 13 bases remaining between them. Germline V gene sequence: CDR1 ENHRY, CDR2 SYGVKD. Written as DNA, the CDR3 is TGTGCCACCCTGGGGCAGAGCTCCTACAATGAGCAGTTCTTC. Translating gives CATLGQSSYNEQFF.

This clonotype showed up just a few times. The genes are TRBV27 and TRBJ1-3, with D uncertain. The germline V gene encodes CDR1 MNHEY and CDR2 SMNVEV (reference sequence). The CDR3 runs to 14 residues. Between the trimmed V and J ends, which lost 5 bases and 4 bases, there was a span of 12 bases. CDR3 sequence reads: CASSIGSFGNTIYF. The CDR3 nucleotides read TGTGCCAGCAGTATCGGGTCATTCGGAAACACCATATATTTT.

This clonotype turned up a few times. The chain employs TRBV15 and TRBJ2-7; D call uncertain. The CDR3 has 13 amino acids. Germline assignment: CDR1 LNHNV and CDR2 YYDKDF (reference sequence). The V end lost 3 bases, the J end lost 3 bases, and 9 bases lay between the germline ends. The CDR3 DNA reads TGTGCCACCAGCAGTGAACCTAACTACGAGCAGTACTTC. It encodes CATSSEPNYEQYF.

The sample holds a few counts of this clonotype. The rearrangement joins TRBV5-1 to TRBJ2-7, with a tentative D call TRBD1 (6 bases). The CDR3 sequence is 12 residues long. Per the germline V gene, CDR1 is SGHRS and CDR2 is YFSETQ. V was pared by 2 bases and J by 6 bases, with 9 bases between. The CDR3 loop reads CASSFQGTEQYF. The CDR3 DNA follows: TGCGCCAGCAGCTTCCAGGGGACCGAGCAGTACTTC.

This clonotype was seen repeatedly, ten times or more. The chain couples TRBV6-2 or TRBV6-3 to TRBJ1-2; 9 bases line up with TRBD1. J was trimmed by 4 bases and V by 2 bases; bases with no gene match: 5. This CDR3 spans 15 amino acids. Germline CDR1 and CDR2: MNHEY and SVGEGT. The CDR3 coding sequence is TGTGCCAGCAGTTACCCGGGACAGGGAGGCTATGGCTACACCTTC. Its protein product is CASSYPGQGGYGYTF.

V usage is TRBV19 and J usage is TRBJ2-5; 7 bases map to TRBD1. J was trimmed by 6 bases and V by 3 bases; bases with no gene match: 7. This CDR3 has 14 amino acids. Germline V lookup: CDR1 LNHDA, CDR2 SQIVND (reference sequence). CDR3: CASSISGQMKTQYF. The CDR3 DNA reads TGTGCCAGTAGTATCTCGGGACAGATGAAGACCCAGTACTTC. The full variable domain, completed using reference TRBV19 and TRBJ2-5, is DGGITQSPKYLFRKEGQNVTLSCEQNLNHDAMYWYRQDPGQGLRLIYYSQIVNDFQKGDIAEGYSVSREKKESFPLTVTSAQKNPTAFYLCASSISGQMKTQYFGPGTRLLVL.

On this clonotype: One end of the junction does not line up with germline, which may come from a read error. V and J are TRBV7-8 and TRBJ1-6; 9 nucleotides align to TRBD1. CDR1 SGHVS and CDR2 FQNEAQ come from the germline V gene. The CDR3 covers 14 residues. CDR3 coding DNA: TGTGCCAGCAACAGGGACAGGGTTAATTCGCCCCTCCACTTT. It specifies CASNRDRVNSPLHF.